A selection of T cell receptor beta chains follows, all from one sample in a study of OX40 agonist ivuxolimab in advanced cancers. Generated by immunoSEQ multiplex PCR, the TCRdb table keeps only in-frame clones and is missing some. Of about 37,000 clones listed, more than 85% are singletons. Sequenced here: CD4+ or CD8+ T cells sorted from blood, sampled in a trial of the OX40 agonist ivuxolimab. Receptors originate from an adult with an advanced solid tumor such as melanoma, head and neck, liver or kidney cancer. CDR3s include the opening cysteine and the closing phenylalanine or tryptophan. The D gene is left open where the match is weak. Clone size is given for some rows only: seen once, a few or many times, or a class if the clone is expanded.

D gene,V gene,clone size,J gene,CDR3 DNA,CDR3 protein
TRBD2,TRBV7-6,.,TRBJ2-1,TGTGCCAGCAGCTTAGGAAGGACTAGCTTCGATGAGCAGTTCTTC,CASSLGRTSFDEQFF
.,TRBV5-4,few,TRBJ1-2,TGTGCCAGCAGCTTGGCCGGGAGATCCGTAAGCTATGGCTACACCTTC,CASSLAGRSVSYGYTF
.,TRBV4-2,.,TRBJ2-2,TGTGCCAGCAGCCAACTAGTGGGGGGAGCAAACACCGGGGAGCTGTTTTTT,CASSQLVGGANTGELFF
.,TRBV18,once,TRBJ2-2,TGTGCCAGCTCACAAAGGACGTCGAACACCGGGGAGCTGTTTTTT,CASSQRTSNTGELFF
TRBD1,TRBV11-2,.,TRBJ1-2,TGTGCCAGCAGCCCAGGGGGTCTGGTCTATGGCTACACCTTC,CASSPGGLVYGYTF
.,TRBV15,.,TRBJ2-2,TGTGCCACCAGCACGGGGGTCACCGGGGAGCTGTTTTTT,CATSTGVTGELFF
TRBD1,TRBV5-1,.,TRBJ2-7,TGCGCCAGCAGTCCGGGACAGGGTGTGAAGCAGTACTTC,CASSPGQGVKQYF
.,TRBV6-5,.,TRBJ1-5,TGTGCCAGCAGTCCGATGAGTGGAAGCAATCAGCCCCAGCATTTT,CASSPMSGSNQPQHF
.,TRBV5-1,.,TRBJ1-2,TGCGCCAGCACTTCCCTCGAGCGCGGGGGCTACACCTTC,CASTSLERGGYTF
.,TRBV11-2,.,TRBJ1-3,TGTGCCAGCAGCTTAGAAAGGACAAGGTATTTT,CASSLERTRYF
.,TRBV29-1,.,TRBJ1-5,TGCAGCGTTGGATGGGGCAATCAGCCCCAGCATTTT,CSVGWGNQPQHF
.,TRBV27,.,TRBJ1-2,TGTGCCAGCAGTGACCCTCCTAACTATGGCTACACCTTC,CASSDPPNYGYTF
TRBD1,TRBV28,.,TRBJ2-7,TGTGCCAGCAGTTTACGGGACAGGGTGCAGTACTTC,CASSLRDRVQYF
TRBD2,TRBV6-5,.,TRBJ2-1,TGTGCCAGCAGTATCCGGGGGGGGGCCCTGGTCGTCTTC,CASSIRGGALVVF
.,TRBV18,.,TRBJ2-7,TGTGCCAGCTCACCACGGGTCGAAGCCTACGAGCAGTACTTC,CASSPRVEAYEQYF
.,TRBV9,few,TRBJ2-5,TGTGCCAGCAGCGTAGCTCCGGCGGGGTCGGGGACCCAAGAGACCCAGTACTTC,CASSVAPAGSGTQETQYF
.,TRBV2,.,TRBJ1-1,TGTGCCAGCAGTGAGAGTCCTTGGGTTCGCACTGAAGCTTTCTTT,CASSESPWVRTEAFF
.,TRBV15,.,TRBJ2-7,TGTGCCACCACAGAGTCCCTGGCGCAGGGGACCTACGAGCAGTACTTC,CATTESLAQGTYEQYF
TRBD1,TRBV6-7,once,TRBJ2-7,TGTGCCAGCAGTACGCCGGGACAGGCAAACTACGAGCAGTACTTC,CASSTPGQANYEQYF
TRBD1,TRBV7-3,.,TRBJ1-2,TGTGCCAGCAGCCCGGACAGGGGTGGGCTCTATGGCTACACCTTC,CASSPDRGGLYGYTF
.,TRBV12-5,.,TRBJ1-2,TGTGCTAGTGGTCTGGGGTGGTCCGACTATGGCTACACCTTC,CASGLGWSDYGYTF
.,TRBV2,.,TRBJ2-7,TGTGCCAGCAGTGAAGCGCTGGCTACCGGGCAGTACTTC,CASSEALATGQYF
.,TRBV4-2,.,TRBJ2-1,TGTGCCAGCAGCCAAGATCGGAGTAGCGGCGAGCAGTTCTTC,CASSQDRSSGEQFF
TRBD2,TRBV7-9,.,TRBJ2-1,TGTGCCAGCAGATATAGCGGGGGATCCAATGAGCAGTTCTTC,CASRYSGGSNEQFF
.,TRBV2,.,TRBJ2-7,TGTGCCAGCACAGGGGCCCGCTACGAGCAGTACTTC,CASTGARYEQYF
TRBD1,TRBV6-1,once,TRBJ1-4,TGTGCCAGCAGTACAGGGGCTACTAATGAAAAACTGTTTTTT,CASSTGATNEKLFF
.,TRBV29-1,.,TRBJ2-3,TGCAGCGTTGAACCCATAGTCGTGGCAGATACGCAGTATTTT,CSVEPIVVADTQYF
.,TRBV5-1,.,TRBJ2-5,TGCGCCAGCAGCTTACAGGGTACCCAAGAGACCCAGTACTTC,CASSLQGTQETQYF
.,TRBV12-5,.,TRBJ1-6,TGTGCTAGTGGTATCTTTCGGGAAAATTCACCCCTCCACTTT,CASGIFRENSPLHF
TRBD1,TRBV5-6,.,TRBJ1-1,TGTGCCAGCAGCTTCACAGGGGGCACTGAAGCTTTCTTT,CASSFTGGTEAFF
.,TRBV6-1,once,TRBJ1-3,TGTGCCAGCAGTGTCCTCCGGGGGCTCGACACCATATATTTT,CASSVLRGLDTIYF
TRBD2,TRBV14,few,TRBJ2-2,TGTGCCAGCAGCCCCGGACTAGCGGGGAGCAAGGACACCGGGGAGCTGTTTTTT,CASSPGLAGSKDTGELFF
.,TRBV18,.,TRBJ2-4,TGTGCCAGCTCACCATTGTCAGGAAACATTCAGTACTTC,CASSPLSGNIQYF
.,TRBV6-6,.,TRBJ2-2,TGTGCCAGCAGCGGGGGTGGCACCGGGGAGCTGTTTTTT,CASSGGGTGELFF
.,TRBV7-9,.,TRBJ2-1,TGTGCCAGCAGCTACCGGACAGAGAAGCGTGAGCAGTTCTTC,CASSYRTEKREQFF
TRBD1,TRBV7-9,.,TRBJ1-6,TGTGCCAGCAGCTCACAGGGGACAGGGGGATCACCCCTCCACTTT,CASSSQGTGGSPLHF
.,TRBV7-3,.,TRBJ2-1,TGTGCCAGCAGCTTTGGCACGGCTACCTACAATGAGCAGTTCTTC,CASSFGTATYNEQFF
.,TRBV5-1,.,TRBJ2-2,TGCGCCAGCAGCTTGGGGGTAGTTGGAAAAACCGGGGAGCTGTTTTTT,CASSLGVVGKTGELFF
.,TRBV28,.,TRBJ1-2,TGTGCCAGCAGTCCACAGGGTTGGGGCTACACCTTC,CASSPQGWGYTF